The 4 T cell receptor beta chains presented below share a single source sample, sequenced in a study of Ad26.COV2.S vaccination and SARS-CoV-2 variants. Method: immunoSEQ multiplex PCR; TCRdb's copy keeps in-frame clones and lacks some. This sample carries around 270,000 clones, around nine tenths of them seen once, and the ten largest clones take roughly 3%. Treatment here: some 20 received Ad26.COV2.S at low or high dose, single or two shots; about 5 received placebo; per-sample allocation not given. Samples were taken on day 63 after the first vaccine or placebo injection. Sequencing used peripheral blood, obtained in a trial of Ad26.COV2.S vaccine versus placebo. The receptor source for this set is a person between 18 and 59 years old who received the Ad26.COV2.S COVID-19 vaccine or a placebo.

This chain links TRBV19 with TRBJ2-1, with a tentative D call TRBD2 (7 bases). The germline V gene has CDR1 LNHDA and CDR2 SQIVND (reference sequence). There are 18 residues in the CDR3. V lost 3 bases, J lost 6 bases, and 24 bases lay in between. DNA for the CDR3: TGTGCCAGTAGTATTGGGTATCGCCGGGGGGCGAGTTTCAATGAGCAGTTCTTC. It yields the protein CASSIGYRRGASFNEQFF.

This rearrangement joins TRBV6-6 to TRBJ1-4, with TRBD1 matching over 7 bases. The CDR3 runs 13 residues. Trimming took 8 bases from V and 8 from J; bases not matched to a gene: 8. Germline CDR1 and CDR2: MNHNY and SVGAGI (reference sequence). The CDR3 here is CASLRQGQEKLFF. For the CDR3, the DNA is TGTGCCAGCCTTAGACAGGGCCAAGAAAAACTGTTTTTT.

The genes are TRBV27 and TRBJ2-7; a weak D match, TRBD2 (6 bases). This CDR3 has 16 residues. Germline-derived CDR1 and CDR2 are MNHEY and SMNVEV (reference sequence). The CDR3 is CASSISGGKSSYEQYV. The CDR3 coding sequence is TGTGCCAGCAGTATATCCGGCGGGAAGAGCTCCTACGAGCAGTACGTC.

On this clone: This CDR3 is also generated by other DNA sequences in the sample. The V call is TRBV18, the J call TRBJ1-1; D may be TRBD1 (6 bases). V was pared by 5 bases and J by 1 base, with 8 bases between. This CDR3 is 13 amino acids long. In germline, CDR1 is KGHSH, CDR2 LQKENI. CDR3 region: CASSADRNTEAFF. CDR3 DNA sequence: TGTGCCAGCTCAGCGGACAGGAACACTGAAGCTTTCTTT.